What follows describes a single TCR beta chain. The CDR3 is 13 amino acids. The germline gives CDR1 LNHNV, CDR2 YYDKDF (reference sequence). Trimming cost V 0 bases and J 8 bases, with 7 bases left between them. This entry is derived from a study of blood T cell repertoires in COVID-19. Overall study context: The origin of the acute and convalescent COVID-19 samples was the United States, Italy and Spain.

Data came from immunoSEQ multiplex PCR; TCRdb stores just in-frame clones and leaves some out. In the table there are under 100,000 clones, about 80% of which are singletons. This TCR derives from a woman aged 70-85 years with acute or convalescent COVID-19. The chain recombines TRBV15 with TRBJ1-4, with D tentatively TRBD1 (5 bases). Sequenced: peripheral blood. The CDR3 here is CATSRDRGEKLFF. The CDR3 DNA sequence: TGTGCCACCAGCAGAGATCGGGGGGAAAAACTGTTTTTT.